These T cell receptor beta chains were read from a single sample in a study of radiotherapy plus CTLA-4 blockade in lung cancer. Profiling relied on immunoSEQ multiplex PCR, and the TCRdb table lists in-frame clones only, not all of them. This table holds about 40,000 clones, 65% to 90% found once. The input for sequencing was peripheral blood, taken from a patient treated with radiotherapy plus ipilimumab. These receptors came from a human donor with non-small cell lung cancer whose response to radiotherapy plus ipilimumab could not be evaluated. Each CDR3 is given with its conserved first and last residue. A D gene is named only where the DNA matches it firmly. Size is omitted from some rows. Given values are once, few, many or a class for expanded clones.

d_gene: TRBD2
abundance: NA
v_gene: TRBV7-2
j_gene: TRBJ2-1
CDR3nt: TGTGCCACGCGGGTGGGCGGGGGGGTCTATGAGCAGTTCTTC
CDR3aa: CATRVGGGVYEQFF

d_gene: NA
abundance: NA
v_gene: TRBV5-5
j_gene: TRBJ1-3
CDR3nt: TGTGCCAGCGGTACTCAGCCGGAGAACACCATATATTTT
CDR3aa: CASGTQPENTIYF

d_gene: TRBD1
abundance: once
v_gene: TRBV19
j_gene: TRBJ1-1
CDR3nt: TGTGCCAGCCGCCACAGGGGAAACACTGAAGCTTTCTTT
CDR3aa: CASRHRGNTEAFF

d_gene: NA
abundance: once
v_gene: TRBV5-1
j_gene: TRBJ2-5
CDR3nt: TGCGCCAGCAGCTCGGGGCGGGGCGAGGAGACCCAGTACTTC
CDR3aa: CASSSGRGEETQYF

d_gene: NA
abundance: few
v_gene: TRBV10-3
j_gene: TRBJ2-7
CDR3nt: TGTGCCATCAGTGAGTACCTAACCTACGAGCAGTACTTC
CDR3aa: CAISEYLTYEQYF

d_gene: NA
abundance: NA
v_gene: TRBV11-2
j_gene: TRBJ2-5
CDR3nt: TGTGCCAGCAGCTTCAGACAGCGAGAGACCCAGTACTTC
CDR3aa: CASSFRQRETQYF

d_gene: NA
abundance: NA
v_gene: TRBV19
j_gene: TRBJ2-1
CDR3nt: TGTGCCAGTAGTCGCTACCACGGCTCCTACAATGAGCAGTTCTTC
CDR3aa: CASSRYHGSYNEQFF

d_gene: NA
abundance: NA
v_gene: TRBV4-2
j_gene: TRBJ2-7
CDR3nt: TGTGCCAGTAAGGGCGGGGGCCGAGGTAGATACGAGCAGTACTTC
CDR3aa: CASKGGGRGRYEQYF

d_gene: NA
abundance: NA
v_gene: TRBV4-1
j_gene: TRBJ2-7
CDR3nt: TGCGCCAGCAGCCAAGCATCCGGGAGCGGTAGCTCCTACGAGCAGTACTTC
CDR3aa: CASSQASGSGSSYEQYF

d_gene: NA
abundance: NA
v_gene: TRBV18
j_gene: TRBJ2-3
CDR3nt: TGTGCCAGCTCACCCATCGAGACAGATACGCAGTATTTT
CDR3aa: CASSPIETDTQYF

d_gene: TRBD2
abundance: NA
v_gene: TRBV7-9
j_gene: TRBJ2-1
CDR3nt: TGTGCCAGCGGCGGGAGAGTAAATGAGCAGTTCTTC
CDR3aa: CASGGRVNEQFF

d_gene: NA
abundance: few
v_gene: TRBV29-1
j_gene: TRBJ1-1
CDR3nt: TGCAGCGTTGAAGATACAGGGAAAAATACTGAAGCTTTCTTT
CDR3aa: CSVEDTGKNTEAFF

d_gene: NA
abundance: NA
v_gene: TRBV11-3
j_gene: TRBJ2-3
CDR3nt: TGTGCCAGCAGCGAACAGGGTACACATGTGGATACGCAGTATTTT
CDR3aa: CASSEQGTHVDTQYF

d_gene: TRBD2
abundance: NA
v_gene: TRBV15
j_gene: TRBJ2-6
CDR3nt: TGTGCCACCAGCAGAACCAGCGGGGGATCTGGGGCCAACGTCCTGACTTTC
CDR3aa: CATSRTSGGSGANVLTF

d_gene: TRBD2
abundance: NA
v_gene: TRBV9
j_gene: TRBJ2-3
CDR3nt: TGTGCCACCAACGACGGGGGGGCAGCGGATACGCAGTATTTT
CDR3aa: CATNDGGAADTQYF

d_gene: TRBD1
abundance: NA
v_gene: TRBV5-4
j_gene: TRBJ1-4
CDR3nt: TGTGCCAGCAGCATCGGGACAGGGAATGAAAAACTGTTTTTT
CDR3aa: CASSIGTGNEKLFF

d_gene: NA
abundance: NA
v_gene: TRBV19
j_gene: TRBJ2-6
CDR3nt: TGTGCCAGTAGCTGGGGCAGCTCTGGGGCCAACGTCCTGACTTTC
CDR3aa: CASSWGSSGANVLTF

d_gene: NA
abundance: NA
v_gene: TRBV7-8
j_gene: TRBJ2-2
CDR3nt: TGTGCCAGCAGCCCGTCCGGGGAGCTGTTTTTT
CDR3aa: CASSPSGELFF

d_gene: TRBD2
abundance: NA
v_gene: TRBV19
j_gene: TRBJ2-5
CDR3nt: TGTGCCAGTAGTCTCAGATTTAGCGGGATGTACCAAGAGACCCAGTACTTC
CDR3aa: CASSLRFSGMYQETQYF

d_gene: NA
abundance: NA
v_gene: TRBV28
j_gene: TRBJ1-2
CDR3nt: TGTGCCAGCAGGTCGACAGCTAACTATGGCTACACCTTC
CDR3aa: CASRSTANYGYTF

d_gene: TRBD1
abundance: NA
v_gene: TRBV19
j_gene: TRBJ1-5
CDR3nt: TGTGCCAGTACCAAAAGGGGGACAGACCATCAGCCCCAGCATTTT
CDR3aa: CASTKRGTDHQPQHF

d_gene: NA
abundance: NA
v_gene: TRBV5-8
j_gene: TRBJ1-2
CDR3nt: TGTGCCAGCAGCCCCCAGGGCTGGGGCTACACCTTC
CDR3aa: CASSPQGWGYTF

d_gene: TRBD2
abundance: NA
v_gene: TRBV7-3
j_gene: TRBJ2-1
CDR3nt: TGTGCCAGCAGCTTAAAGGGCGGGAGGGTTTACAATGAGCAGTTCTTC
CDR3aa: CASSLKGGRVYNEQFF

d_gene: NA
abundance: once
v_gene: TRBV6-1
j_gene: TRBJ1-1
CDR3nt: TGTGCCAGCAGTGACCTCCTTGGAGACCCTGAAGCCTTCTTT
CDR3aa: CASSDLLGDPEAFF

d_gene: NA
abundance: NA
v_gene: TRBV7-8
j_gene: TRBJ2-2
CDR3nt: TGTGCCAGCAGCTTAGTACTAAACACCGGGGAGCTGTTTTTT
CDR3aa: CASSLVLNTGELFF

d_gene: TRBD1
abundance: NA
v_gene: TRBV5-5
j_gene: TRBJ2-3
CDR3nt: TGTGCCAGCAGCTTCCGGGGACAGAAGACAGATACGCAGTATTTT
CDR3aa: CASSFRGQKTDTQYF

d_gene: TRBD2
abundance: few
v_gene: TRBV7-9
j_gene: TRBJ2-2
CDR3nt: TGTGCCAGCAGCTTAGGGGCTAGCGGGGGCTTGAACACCGGGGAGCTGTTTTTT
CDR3aa: CASSLGASGGLNTGELFF

d_gene: NA
abundance: NA
v_gene: TRBV20-1
j_gene: TRBJ1-1
CDR3nt: TGCAGTGCTAGATTGGGAGTTGAAGCTTTCTTT
CDR3aa: CSARLGVEAFF

d_gene: TRBD1
abundance: NA
v_gene: TRBV9
j_gene: TRBJ1-4
CDR3nt: TGTGCCAGCAGCGTCAGGGGGCAAAATGAAAAACTGTTTTTT
CDR3aa: CASSVRGQNEKLFF

d_gene: NA
abundance: few
v_gene: TRBV19
j_gene: TRBJ2-3
CDR3nt: TGTGCCAGTAGTATAGCGAGCACAGATACGCAGTATTTT
CDR3aa: CASSIASTDTQYF

d_gene: TRBD1
abundance: NA
v_gene: TRBV5-4
j_gene: TRBJ2-5
CDR3nt: TGTGCCAGCAGCGGAAGGACAGGGCGGGAGACCCAGTACTTC
CDR3aa: CASSGRTGRETQYF

d_gene: TRBD1
abundance: few
v_gene: TRBV6-5
j_gene: TRBJ2-7
CDR3nt: TGTGCCAGCAGTTACACCGGACAGGGGAACGAGCAGTACTTC
CDR3aa: CASSYTGQGNEQYF

d_gene: TRBD2
abundance: NA
v_gene: TRBV11-2
j_gene: TRBJ2-1
CDR3nt: TGTGCCAGCAGCTGGGGAGCGGGGACGGGGTGGGAGCAGTTCTTC
CDR3aa: CASSWGAGTGWEQFF

d_gene: NA
abundance: once
v_gene: TRBV2
j_gene: TRBJ2-7
CDR3nt: TGTGCCAGCAGAGAACCATCCACAACCTACGAGCAGTACTTC
CDR3aa: CASREPSTTYEQYF

d_gene: TRBD2
abundance: once
v_gene: TRBV4-1
j_gene: TRBJ2-1
CDR3nt: TGCGCCAGCAGCCAAGATGAACTAGCGGGGTGGGGTGAGCAGTTCTTC
CDR3aa: CASSQDELAGWGEQFF

d_gene: NA
abundance: few
v_gene: TRBV7-2
j_gene: TRBJ2-5
CDR3nt: TGTGCCAGCAGCTTAGTCCGGGGTAGCCAAGAGACCCAGTACTTC
CDR3aa: CASSLVRGSQETQYF

d_gene: NA
abundance: NA
v_gene: TRBV6-1
j_gene: TRBJ1-3
CDR3nt: TGTGCCAGCAGTGAAGGGGGGGTATCTGGAAACACCATATATTTT
CDR3aa: CASSEGGVSGNTIYF

d_gene: NA
abundance: NA
v_gene: TRBV5-1
j_gene: TRBJ2-1
CDR3nt: TGCGCCAGCAGCTTGGGTAGCGGCCAGTACAATGAGCAGTTCTTC
CDR3aa: CASSLGSGQYNEQFF

d_gene: NA
abundance: NA
v_gene: TRBV9
j_gene: TRBJ2-3
CDR3nt: TGTGCCAGCAGCGTAGCTGTGGAGGTCGGTACGCAGTATTTT
CDR3aa: CASSVAVEVGTQYF

d_gene: NA
abundance: NA
v_gene: TRBV2
j_gene: TRBJ2-6
CDR3nt: TGTGCCAGCAGGTTTAGGGTTCAGGGAATGACCGGGGCCAACGTCCTGACTTTC
CDR3aa: CASRFRVQGMTGANVLTF

d_gene: TRBD2
abundance: NA
v_gene: TRBV7-2
j_gene: TRBJ2-3
CDR3nt: TGTGCCAGCAGCCCTCAGCGGGGGGATACGCAGTATTTT
CDR3aa: CASSPQRGDTQYF

d_gene: TRBD2
abundance: NA
v_gene: TRBV11-2
j_gene: TRBJ2-1
CDR3nt: TGTGCCAGCAGCTATGGGAGTAGCGGGGGGGTTGAGCAGTTCTTC
CDR3aa: CASSYGSSGGVEQFF

d_gene: NA
abundance: NA
v_gene: TRBV19
j_gene: TRBJ2-5
CDR3nt: TGTGCCAGTGGCAAGACAGGGACCCAGTACTTC
CDR3aa: CASGKTGTQYF

d_gene: NA
abundance: once
v_gene: TRBV11-2
j_gene: TRBJ2-7
CDR3nt: TGTGCCAGCAGCTTAATAAAGGGGGAGGGAACCTACGAGCAGTACTTC
CDR3aa: CASSLIKGEGTYEQYF

d_gene: NA
abundance: NA
v_gene: TRBV4-3
j_gene: TRBJ2-4
CDR3nt: TGCGCCAGCAGCCAAGCCCCCCTGCAGTCAGGAGGAGGAAACATTCAGTACTTC
CDR3aa: CASSQAPLQSGGGNIQYF